This TCR beta chain was recovered during a study of OX40 agonist ivuxolimab in advanced cancers. The wider study: Dose-escalation cases comprised hepatocellular carcinoma, melanoma, renal cell or head and neck cancer.

Study-wide results and caveats: Relative to CD4+, CD8+ T cells held more expanded clones on average.

As to this clone: Antigen: not known.

The repertoire was sequenced with immunoSEQ multiplex PCR; TCRdb's copy has only in-frame clones and lacks some. The sample includes about 110,000 clones, more than 85% seen only once; the top ten take around 1.2%. The clonotype was recovered from an adult with an advanced solid tumor such as melanoma, head and neck, liver or kidney cancer. The material sequenced was CD4+ or CD8+ T cells sorted from blood, taken in a trial of the OX40 agonist ivuxolimab.

CDR3 DNA: TGTGCCAGCAGCCCCAGACGGGTGAACACTGAAGCTTTCTTT. Residues: CASSPRRVNTEAFF. The chain combines TRBV12-1 with TRBJ1-1. TRBV12-1 is described as a pseudogene. The length of the CDR3 is 14 residues.